This TCR beta chain was documented in a study of human T cells and chemical hapten exposure. Study context: Yields of TCR per sample differed, chiefly owing to small differences in pooled library volume.

Findings of the study overall: TCRs at high frequency, those above 1 in 1000, did not change with DPC sensitization.

Before extraction, the whole blood was not fractionated, and total RNA was taken from it. The library attached unique molecular identifiers to individual cDNA molecules. Source study methods: Per sample, the median was approximately 96,000 TCRs, with values from 23,224 to 690,600. TCRdb reprocessed the 5' RACE reads via MiXCR and lists one record per CDR3 protein. The V and J calls shown here were made by TCRdb, not taken from the authors' results. The sample yields 65,000 to 95,000 distinct CDR3 sequences, more than 7.5% seen once. In regard to this clonotype: Its antigen is as yet unknown.

Germline-derived CDR1 and CDR2 are LGHDT and YNNKEL (reference sequence). Trimming pared 0 bases from V and 5 bases from J, leaving 10 bases between. The CDR3 runs 14 residues. This chain connects TRBV3-1 to TRBJ1-2; D gene ambiguous. The source is a male donor in good health. CDR3 nucleotide sequence: TGTGCCAGCAGCCAAGAGGCGGTGGATTATGGCTACACCTTC. This codes for CASSQEAVDYGYTF.